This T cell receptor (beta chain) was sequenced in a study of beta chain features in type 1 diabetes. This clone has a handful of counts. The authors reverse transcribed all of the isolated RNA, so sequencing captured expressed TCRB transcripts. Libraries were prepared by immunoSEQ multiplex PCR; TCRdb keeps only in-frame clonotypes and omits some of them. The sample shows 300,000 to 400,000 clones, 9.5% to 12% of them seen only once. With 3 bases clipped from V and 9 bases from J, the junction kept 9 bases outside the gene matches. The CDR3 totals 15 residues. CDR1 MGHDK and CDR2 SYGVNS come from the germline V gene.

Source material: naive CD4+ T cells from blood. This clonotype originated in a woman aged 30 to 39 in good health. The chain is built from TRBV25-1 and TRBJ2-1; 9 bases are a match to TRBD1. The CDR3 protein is CASSDHRGRVSEQFF. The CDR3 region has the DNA TGTGCCAGCAGTGATCACAGGGGGCGCGTTAGTGAGCAGTTCTTC.